This TCR beta chain was obtained from a study of T-cell reconstitution after alpha-beta-depleted transplantation in children. Trimming shortened V by 5 bases and J by 0 bases, and 9 bases separated the two germline ends. The CDR3 loop spans 14 amino acids. CDR1 is SGHRS and CDR2 is YFSETQ in the germline V gene. This clonotype appeared many times. Its antigen remains unknown. Researchers prepared the TCRbeta library using unique molecular identifiers, the study reports. TCRdb called the PCR reads again in MiXCR, with one record for every CDR3 protein. Here the sample spans some 200,000 distinct CDR3 sequences, about 11% being singletons. Broader study findings: When one year had passed after transplant, most T-cell counts and diversity came from newly produced T cells.

This receptor was identified in a child under two years old with acute myeloid leukemia, due to receive a stem cell transplant. This material consisted of PBMCs, taken before TCRalphabeta/CD19-depleted stem cell transplant. The genes are TRBV5-1 and TRBJ2-1, with D unresolved. The CDR3 DNA is TGCGCCAGCAGACAGCCGAGCTCCTACAATGAGCAGTTCTTC. It encodes CASRQPSSYNEQFF.